This T cell receptor (beta chain) was sequenced for a study of CXCR3-negative and CXCR3-positive naive CD8 T cells. Whole-study context: The libraries yielded roughly 150 million TRB reads, about 1.5 +/- 0.3 million each.

Germline V CDR1 and CDR2: LGHNA, YSLEER. The CDR3 extends over 17 amino acids. With UMI labels, 5' RACE was used to prepare the TRB cDNA libraries. One entry per CDR3 protein, without DNA, is what TCRdb gives after re-calling the 5' RACE reads. The sample's table shows 20,000 to 30,000 distinct CDR3 sequences. Naive CD8+ T cells carried a CD45RO-CCR7+CD27+CD95- phenotype. General study points: Similar TRBV-TRBJ usage was seen in naive cells (both CXCR3-negative and CXCR3-positive), but memory cells differed.

Of note for this clonotype: Its antigen is currently unknown.

Sequencing was performed on naive CXCR3- CD8+ T cells from blood. Subset defined: CD45RO-CCR7+CD27+CD95- naive CD8+ T cells lacking CXCR3 (TNR3-). This clonotype originated in a human donor in good health. Some clones in this sample may be carry-over from other donors' samples. The chain uses TRBV4-3 and TRBJ2-2; TCRdb picks TRBD1, but there is no DNA to check that call. CDR3 region: CASSQDIGQGVAGELFF.